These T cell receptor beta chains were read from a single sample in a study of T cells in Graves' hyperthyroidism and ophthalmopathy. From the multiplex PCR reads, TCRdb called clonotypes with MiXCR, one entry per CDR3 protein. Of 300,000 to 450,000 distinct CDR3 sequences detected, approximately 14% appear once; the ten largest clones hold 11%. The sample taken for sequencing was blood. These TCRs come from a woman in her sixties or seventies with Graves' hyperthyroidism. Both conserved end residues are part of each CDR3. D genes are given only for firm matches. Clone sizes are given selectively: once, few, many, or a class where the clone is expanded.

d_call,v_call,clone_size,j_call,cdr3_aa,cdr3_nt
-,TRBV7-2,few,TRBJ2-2,CASSLGTGTWTAGELFF,TGTGCCAGCAGCTTAGGAACCGGGACATGGACGGCCGGGGAGCTGTTTTTT
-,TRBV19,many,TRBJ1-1,CASSLSDAGSTEAFF,TGTGCCAGTAGTCTCTCGGACGCCGGATCTACTGAAGCTTTCTTT
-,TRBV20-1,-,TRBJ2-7,CSARGGQGRFSYEQYF,TGCAGTGCTAGGGGCGGGCAGGGCCGATTCTCCTACGAGCAGTACTTC
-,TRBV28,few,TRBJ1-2,CASSLVGGGGGYTF,TGTGCCAGCAGTTTAGTCGGCGGGGGTGGAGGCTACACCTTC
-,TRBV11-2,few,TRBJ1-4,CASSDGGVSEKLFF,TGTGCCAGCAGCGACGGGGGAGTTTCTGAAAAACTGTTTTTT
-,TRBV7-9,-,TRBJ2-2,CASSLARRGQNTGELFF,TGTGCCAGCAGCTTAGCGCGCAGGGGCCAGAACACCGGGGAGCTGTTTTTT
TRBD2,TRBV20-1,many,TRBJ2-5,CSAVTSGSSMETQYF,TGCAGTGCGGTTACTAGCGGGAGTAGTATGGAGACCCAGTACTTC
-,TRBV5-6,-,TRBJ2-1,CASSLAGQIYNEQFF,TGTGCCAGCAGCTTGGCCGGACAGATCTACAATGAGCAGTTCTTC
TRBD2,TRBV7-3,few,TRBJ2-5,CASSLIGREGRETQYF,TGTGCCAGCAGCTTAATCGGGAGGGAAGGGAGAGAGACCCAGTACTTC
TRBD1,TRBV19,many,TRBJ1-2,CASSIDLRAGGLNGYTF,TGTGCCAGTAGTATAGATCTACGAGCAGGGGGCCTCAATGGCTACACCTTC
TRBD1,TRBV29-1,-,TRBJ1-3,CSVVPTGTGNTIYF,TGCAGCGTTGTGCCGACAGGGACTGGAAACACCATATATTTT
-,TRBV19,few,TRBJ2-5,CASSISGRNQETQYF,TGTGCCAGTAGTATAAGTGGTCGGAACCAAGAGACCCAGTACTTC
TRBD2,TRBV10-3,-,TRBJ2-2,CAIRGASGRARTGELFF,TGTGCCATCAGAGGAGCTAGCGGGAGGGCCAGAACCGGGGAGCTGTTTTTT
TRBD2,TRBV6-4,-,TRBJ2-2,CASSDSFLAGGGELFF,TGTGCCAGCAGTGACTCTTTTCTAGCGGGAGGAGGGGAGCTGTTTTTT
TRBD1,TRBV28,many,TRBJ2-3,CASSSWDRARTDTQYF,TGTGCCAGCAGTTCGTGGGACAGGGCCAGAACAGATACGCAGTATTTT
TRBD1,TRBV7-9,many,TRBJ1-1,CASSRPQGMNTEAFF,TGTGCCAGCAGCCGACCACAGGGGATGAACACTGAAGCTTTCTTT
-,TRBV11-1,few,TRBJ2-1,CASSLTRGKNEQFF,TGTGCCAGCAGCTTAACCAGGGGTAAGAATGAGCAGTTCTTC
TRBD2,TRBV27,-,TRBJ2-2,CASRGLAGGPGTGELFF,TGTGCCAGCAGAGGACTAGCGGGAGGGCCGGGCACCGGGGAGCTGTTTTTT
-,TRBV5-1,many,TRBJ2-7,CASSLVRRREAAYEQYF,TGCGCCAGCAGCTTGGTCCGTCGGAGGGAGGCTGCCTACGAGCAGTACTTC
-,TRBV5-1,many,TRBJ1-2,CASSLSTANNFYGYTF,TGCGCCAGCAGCTTGAGTACAGCCAATAACTTCTATGGCTACACCTTC
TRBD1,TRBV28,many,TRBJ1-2,CASSLPGQGSVTWNYGYTF,TGTGCCAGCAGTTTACCGGGACAGGGCTCCGTCACATGGAACTATGGCTACACCTTC
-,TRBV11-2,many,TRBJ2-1,CASSLGEANEQFF,TGTGCCAGCAGCTTAGGGGAGGCCAATGAGCAGTTCTTC
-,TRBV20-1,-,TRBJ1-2,CSLPTGGGAYGYTF,TGCAGCCTCCCAACTGGGGGGGGCGCGTATGGCTACACCTTC
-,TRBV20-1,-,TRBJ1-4,CSAFDPTNEKLFF,TGCAGTGCTTTTGACCCAACTAATGAAAAACTGTTTTTT
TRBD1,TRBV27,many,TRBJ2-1,CASKPGTAYNEQFF,TGTGCCAGCAAACCCGGGACAGCCTACAATGAGCAGTTCTTC
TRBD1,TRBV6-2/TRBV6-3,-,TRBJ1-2,CASTRSTGGLYGYTF,TGTGCCAGCACTCGATCGACAGGGGGGCTCTATGGCTACACCTTC
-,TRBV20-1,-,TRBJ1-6,CSARDFSSYNSPLHF,TGCAGTGCTAGAGATTTTAGCTCCTATAATTCACCCCTCCACTTT
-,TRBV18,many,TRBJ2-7,CASPGGSYEQYF,TGTGCCAGCCCCGGGGGCTCCTACGAGCAGTACTTC
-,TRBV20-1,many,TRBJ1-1,CSARDQGRGGTEAFF,TGCAGTGCTAGAGATCAGGGGAGGGGCGGCACTGAAGCTTTCTTT
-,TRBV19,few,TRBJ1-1,CASSGSGGTEAFF,TGTGCCAGTAGTGGGTCGGGGGGCACTGAAGCTTTCTTT
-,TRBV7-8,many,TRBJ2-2,CASSLAFGSTGELFF,TGTGCCAGCAGCTTAGCTTTCGGCAGCACCGGGGAGCTGTTTTTT
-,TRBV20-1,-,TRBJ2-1,CSASLLLDEQFF,TGCAGTGCTAGTCTTCTACTGGATGAGCAGTTCTTC
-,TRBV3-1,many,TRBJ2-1,CASSQDGAGRWEQFF,TGTGCCAGCAGCCAAGATGGGGCGGGTCGTTGGGAGCAGTTCTTC
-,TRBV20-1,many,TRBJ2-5,CSAKRPGQTQYF,TGCAGTGCTAAACGCCCCGGGCAGACCCAGTACTTC